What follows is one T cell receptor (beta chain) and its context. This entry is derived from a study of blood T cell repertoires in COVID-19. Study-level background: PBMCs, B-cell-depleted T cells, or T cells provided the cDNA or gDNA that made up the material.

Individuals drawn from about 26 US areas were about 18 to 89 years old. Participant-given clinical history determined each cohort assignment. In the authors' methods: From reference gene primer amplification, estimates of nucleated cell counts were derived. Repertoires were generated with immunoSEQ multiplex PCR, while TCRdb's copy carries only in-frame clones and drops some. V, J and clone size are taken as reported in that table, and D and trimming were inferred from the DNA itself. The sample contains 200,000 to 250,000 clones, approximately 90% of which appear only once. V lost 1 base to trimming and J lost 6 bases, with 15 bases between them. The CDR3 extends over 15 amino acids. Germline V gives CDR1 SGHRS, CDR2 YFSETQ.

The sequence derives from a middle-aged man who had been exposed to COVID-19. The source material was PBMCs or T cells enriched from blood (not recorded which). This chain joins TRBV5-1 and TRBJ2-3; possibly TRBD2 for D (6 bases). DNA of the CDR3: TGCGCCAGCAGCTTGTCAAGCGGGCCACTGGATACGCAGTATTTT. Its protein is CASSLSSGPLDTQYF.